A single sample is the source of the 31 T cell receptor beta chains below, sequenced in a study of shared clonotypes between healthy human individuals. Only in-frame clones appear in the TCRdb table, and some are missing; sequencing was by immunoSEQ multiplex PCR. Of 2 million to 3 million clones in the sample, approximately 94% are singletons; the top ten hold approximately 0.35%. Sequenced: naive CD4+ T cells from PBMCs. As for subset: CD45RA+ positively selected. Source of these receptors: a man between 18 and 29 years old in good health. Some clones in this sample may be carry-over from other donors' samples.

The V call is TRBV7-9, the J call TRBJ2-5; 13 positions match TRBD2. With V trimmed by 6 bases and J by 1 base, 5 bases remained unmatched. In germline, CDR1 is SEHNR, CDR2 FQNEAQ (reference sequence). The CDR3 runs to 16 residues. The CDR3 DNA follows: TGTGCCAGCAGTGCGGGACTAGCGGGACTCCAAGAGACCCAGTACTTC. Translating it yields CASSAGLAGLQETQYF.

This clone was detected once. Other nucleotide sequences from this sample produce the same CDR3. This CDR3 is CASSLGTSGNTGELFF. The CDR3 bases are TGCGCCAGCAGCTTGGGGACTAGCGGGAATACCGGGGAGCTGTTTTTT. V is TRBV5-1 and J is TRBJ2-2, with 12 bases that match TRBD2. CDR1 SGHRS and CDR2 YFSETQ come from the germline V gene. There are 16 residues in the CDR3. The ends lost 0 bases at V and 5 bases at J; junction bases unmatched: 2.

The table lists this clone with a count of one. In DNA, the CDR3 is TGTGCCAGCAGGGAGACATTCGACTATGGCTACACCTTC. Its translation is CASRETFDYGYTF. The chain couples TRBV28 to TRBJ1-2; D is ambiguous. The V gene lost 6 bases and the J gene lost 3 bases, with 11 bases spanning the gap. The CDR3 is 13 amino acids. Germline V gives CDR1 MDHEN, CDR2 SYDVKM.

This chain joins TRBV6-6 and TRBJ2-2, with TRBD2 matching 7 bases. J was trimmed by 3 bases and V by 6 bases; bases with no gene match: 10. The CDR3 contains 16 residues. Germline V gives CDR1 MNHNY, CDR2 SVGAGI (reference sequence). The CDR3 DNA reads TGTGCCAGCAGAAACGGGGGGATTAGGTACACCGGGGAGCTGTTTTTT. Its translation: CASRNGGIRYTGELFF.

The chain employs TRBV28 and TRBJ2-7; D is perhaps TRBD2 (6 bases). CDR3 length equals 15 residues. Deletions cut 5 bases from V and 6 bases from J, with 20 bases between. Germline-derived CDR1 and CDR2 are MDHEN and SYDVKM. This CDR3 is CASSPRRGSGLEQYF. The CDR3 coding sequence is TGTGCCAGCAGTCCCCGGAGGGGTAGCGGCCTCGAGCAGTACTTC.

This chain joins TRBV2 and TRBJ1-2; D is unclear. The length of the CDR3 is 11 residues. The V gene's germline CDR1 is SNHLY and CDR2 FYNNEI. Trimming removed 6 bases at V and 8 bases at J, with 10 bases between. The DNA for the CDR3 is TGTGCCAGCAGAGAACTAATAGGCTACACCTTC. Amino acid sequence: CASRELIGYTF.

This clone was counted between two and nine times. The chain uses TRBV15 and TRBJ1-5, with D tentatively TRBD1 (5 bases). Per germline, CDR1 LNHNV and CDR2 YYDKDF (reference sequence). This CDR3 region has 12 residues. Trimming stripped 8 bases from V and 3 bases from J, with 8 bases between. CDR3 sequence: CATATDNQPQHF. In DNA form, the CDR3 reads TGTGCCACCGCGACAGACAATCAGCCCCAGCATTTT.

The rearrangement joins TRBV5-1 to TRBJ2-1, with 9 bases identical to TRBD2. Unmatched junction bases numbered 4, after V lost 2 bases and J lost 7 bases. Germline loops: CDR1 SGHRS, CDR2 YFSETQ. This CDR3 is built from 14 residues. CDR3 bases: TGCGCCAGCAGCTTTCTAGCGGGGATGAATGAGCAGTTCTTC. Residues: CASSFLAGMNEQFF. Filled out from reference TRBV5-1 and TRBJ2-1, the complete variable domain reads KAGVTQTPRYLIKTRGQQVTLSCSPISGHRSVSWYQQTPGQGLQFLFEYFSETQRNKGNFPGRFSGRQFSNSRSEMNVSTLELGDSALYLCASSFLAGMNEQFFGPGTRLTVL.

The J gene is TRBJ2-1, the V gene TRBV28; D not certain. V lost 7 bases and J lost 6, with 7 bases in between. The CDR3 extends over 11 amino acids. CDR1 and CDR2 (germline): MDHEN, SYDVKM. This CDR3 is CASISRNEQFF. The CDR3 region has the DNA TGTGCCAGCATCAGTCGCAATGAGCAGTTCTTC.

The rearrangement uses TRBV2 and TRBJ2-3; 10 bases map to TRBD1. The V gene's germline CDR1 is SNHLY and CDR2 FYNNEI. The CDR3 contains 15 residues. V shed 6 bases, J shed 4 bases, and the junction held 7 bases outside the gene matches. The CDR3 DNA is TGTGCCAGCAGCTTGACAGGGGGCGGATCAGATACGCAGTATTTT. Encoded protein: CASSLTGGGSDTQYF.

A word on this clone: The junction shows a germline mismatch at one end, possibly a read error. The V and J genes are TRBV16 and TRBJ2-7; 7 nucleotides align to TRBD1. The CDR3 consists of 13 residues. Germline CDR1 reads KGHSY; CDR2 reads FQNENV. CDR3 region: CASSRNRDSGLNF. CDR3 nucleotide sequence: TGTGCCAGCAGCCGTAATCGGGACAGCGGACTTAACTTC.

This clone was observed a single time. The gene calls are TRBV4-3 and TRBJ1-4, with 9 bases fitting TRBD1. Trimming cost V 3 bases and J 0 bases; bases outside gene matches: 5. Germline CDR1 LGHNA, CDR2 YSLEER. This CDR3 is 17 amino acids long. CDR3 nucleotides: TGCGCCAGCAGCCATGGGACAGGGTTAGCAACTAATGAAAAACTGTTTTTT. Protein product: CASSHGTGLATNEKLFF.

This sequence joins TRBV25-1 and TRBJ2-3; D remains unclear. Germline V gene sequence: CDR1 MGHDK, CDR2 SYGVNS. Trimming cost V 4 bases and J 6 bases, with 5 bases left between them. The CDR3 has 11 residues. In nucleotides, the CDR3 is TGTGCCAGCAGTGCCTACGATACGCAGTATTTT. This encodes CASSAYDTQYF.

The chain is built from TRBV10-2 and TRBJ2-1, with 11 bases lining up with TRBD1. This CDR3 spans 16 amino acids. Germline assignment: CDR1 WSHSY and CDR2 SAAADI. The trim removed 3 bases at V and 6 bases at J, leaving 7 bases unmatched. CDR3 sequence: CASSEIGTGGPNEQFF. CDR3 nucleotides: TGCGCCAGCAGTGAAATTGGGACAGGGGGTCCCAATGAGCAGTTCTTC.

This chain uses TRBV15 with TRBJ2-1; D call uncertain. The ends were cut back, 4 bases at V and 5 bases at J, with 9 bases in the middle. There are 13 residues in the CDR3. CDR1 is LNHNV, CDR2 YYDKDF, per germline (reference sequence). The CDR3, as DNA: TGTGCCACCAGCATCAAGAGAAACAATGAGCAGTTCTTC. Translating it yields CATSIKRNNEQFF.

The chain carries TRBV29-1 and TRBJ1-2; 8 positions agree with TRBD1. Germline CDR1 reads SQVTM; CDR2 reads ANQGSEA. The CDR3 spans 12 residues. Unmatched junction bases numbered 5, after V lost 7 bases and J lost 4 bases. This CDR3 is CSAVTGVYGYTF. The CDR3, as DNA: TGCAGCGCTGTGACAGGGGTCTATGGCTACACCTTC.

Points on this clone: The same CDR3 arises from other DNA sequences in this sample as well. The rearrangement links TRBV29-1 to TRBJ2-1; 9 positions match TRBD2. The CDR3 length is 15 residues. With V trimmed by 4 bases and J by 1 base, 5 bases remained unmatched. Looked up from germline, CDR1 is SQVTM and CDR2 is ANQGSEA. The CDR3 bases are TGCAGCGTTGTAGGCCTAGCGGGGTCCTACAATGAGCAGTTCTTC. Its protein is CSVVGLAGSYNEQFF.

The V and J genes are TRBV7-9 and TRBJ2-3, with a tentative D call TRBD1 (5 bases). The CDR3 covers 16 residues. The V gene's germline CDR1 is SEHNR and CDR2 FQNEAQ (reference sequence). The V end was cut by 5 bases, the J end by 2 bases, with 17 bases between. CDR3 loop: CASSLRQTTNTDTQYF. The DNA of the CDR3 is TGTGCCAGCAGCCTCCGACAGACGACGAACACAGATACGCAGTATTTT. Combining the CDR3 with reference TRBV7-9 and TRBJ2-3 gives the whole variable domain DTGVSQNPRHKITKRGQNVTFRCDPISEHNRLYWYRQTLGQGPEFLTYFQNEAQLEKSRLLSDRFSAERPKGSFSTLEIQRTEQGDSAMYLCASSLRQTTNTDTQYFGPGTRLTVL.

This rearrangement joins TRBV7-2 to TRBJ2-1, with TRBD2 matching over 11 bases. The CDR3 contains 17 residues. Per the germline V gene, CDR1 is SGHTA and CDR2 is FQGNSA. V was clipped by 5 bases and J by 2 bases; unmatched bases: 8. The CDR3 reads CASSTPLAGATYNEQFF. The CDR3 DNA reads as TGTGCCAGCAGCACACCACTAGCGGGAGCGACCTACAATGAGCAGTTCTTC.

The V gene is TRBV5-1, the J gene TRBJ2-5, with D possibly called TRBD1 or TRBD2 (5 bases each). Trimming removed 4 bases at V and 10 bases at J, with 20 bases between. Per the germline V gene, CDR1 is SGHRS and CDR2 is YFSETQ. This CDR3 has 14 residues. This CDR3 reads CASSPGTEDGVQYF. CDR3 in DNA: TGCGCCAGCAGCCCGGGGACCGAGGATGGGGTCCAGTACTTC.

V gene TRBV6-1 combines with J gene TRBJ2-2; D is possibly TRBD2 (6 bases). The germline gives CDR1 MNHNS, CDR2 SASEGT. The CDR3 runs to 16 residues. The V gene lost 2 bases and the J gene lost 3 bases, with 13 bases spanning the gap. The CDR3 reads CASSEIGGPDTGELFF. The CDR3 nucleotides read TGTGCCAGCAGTGAAATTGGAGGGCCCGACACCGGGGAGCTGTTTTTT.

The chain carries TRBV7-7 and TRBJ2-5; 8 positions match TRBD1. The J call may be mistaken, given a closer DNA end match to TRBJ2-7. This CDR3 has 15 amino acids. The germline V gene encodes CDR1 SSHAT and CDR2 FNYEAQ (reference sequence). The CDR3 region has the DNA TGTGCCAGCAGCCTCGGGACAGGCGATGCCTACGAGCAGTACTTC. Amino acids: CASSLGTGDAYEQYF.

The genes are TRBV7-2 and TRBJ2-5, with D unclear. Trimming removed 6 bases from V and 3 bases from J, with 11 bases in between. The germline CDR1 and CDR2 sequences are SGHTA and FQGNSA. This CDR3 is 13 amino acids long. The CDR3 sequence is CASSSGPEETQYF. CDR3 coding DNA: TGTGCCAGCAGTTCCGGGCCAGAAGAGACCCAGTACTTC.

The chain has TRBV29-1 and TRBJ1-3, with a weak D call TRBD1 (6 bases). CDR3 length: 13 residues. Germline V gives CDR1 SQVTM, CDR2 ANQGSEA. Trimming shortened V by 4 bases and J by 4 bases, and 11 bases separated the two germline ends. Here the CDR3 reads CSVGWGAGNTIYF. The CDR3 nucleotides read TGCAGCGTTGGGTGGGGGGCCGGAAACACCATATATTTT.

V usage is TRBV18 and J usage is TRBJ2-7; 9 bases fit TRBD1. The CDR3 sequence is 13 residues long. Per germline, CDR1 KGHSH and CDR2 LQKENI. With V trimmed by 2 bases and J by 9 bases, 5 bases remained unmatched. DNA for the CDR3: TGTGCCAGCTCACCAGAAACAGGGGGCGCGCAGTACTTC. It is translated as CASSPETGGAQYF.

Remarks on this clone: An end of the junction does not agree with germline; a read error may underlie this. The chain couples TRBV7-2 to TRBJ1-4, with unresolved D. The CDR3 sequence is 16 residues long. Germline loops: CDR1 SGHTA, CDR2 FQGNSA. The CDR3 sequence: CASSLDGSPYNEKLFF. The CDR3 DNA sequence: TGTGCCAGCAGCTTAGATGGCTCGCCCTATAATGAGAAACTGTTTTTT.

The chain links TRBV19 to TRBJ2-6, with D possibly being TRBD1 (5 bases). The V gene's germline CDR1 is LNHDA and CDR2 SQIVND (reference sequence). CDR3 size: 14 residues. V was clipped by 6 bases and J by 1 base, with 7 bases between them. Written as DNA, the CDR3 is TGTGCCAGTAGCCCAGGGTCTGGGGCCAACGTCCTGACTTTC. As protein: CASSPGSGANVLTF.

V gene TRBV28 combines with J gene TRBJ1-4; 7 bases align to TRBD1. CDR1 MDHEN and CDR2 SYDVKM come from the germline V gene. V dropped 7 bases and J dropped 8; count of bases not matched to a gene: 4. This CDR3 region has 12 residues. The DNA for the CDR3 is TGTGCCAGCAAAACAGGGGAAGAAAAACTGTTTTTT. Amino acid sequence: CASKTGEEKLFF.

The chain is built from TRBV9 and TRBJ1-2, with D unresolved. V was cut by 0 bases and J by 8 bases, with 14 bases left in between. The germline V gene encodes CDR1 SGDLS and CDR2 YYNGEE. The CDR3 is 14 residues long. The CDR3 loop is CASSVEEASGGYTF. In DNA, the CDR3 is TGTGCCAGCAGCGTAGAGGAGGCTTCGGGGGGCTACACCTTC.

Turning to this clone: Other DNA sequences in this specimen translate into the identical CDR3. This chain links TRBV18 with TRBJ2-5; tentatively, D is TRBD2 (6 bases). CDR1 and CDR2 (germline): KGHSH, LQKENI. The CDR3 contains 13 residues. V dropped 6 bases and J dropped 2 bases, with 10 bases sitting between them. The CDR3 DNA reads TGTGCCAGCTCCCCGACTAGTCAAGAGACCCAGTACTTC. It codes for CASSPTSQETQYF.

The V and J genes are TRBV25-1 and TRBJ1-2; 9 positions match TRBD1. Per the germline V gene, CDR1 is MGHDK and CDR2 is SYGVNS. This CDR3 contains 14 residues. The junction had 7 bases not matched to a gene; V was cut back by 4 bases and J by 7 bases. The CDR3 sequence is CASSALPGQGGYTF. The CDR3 nucleotides read TGTGCCAGCAGTGCATTACCGGGACAGGGTGGCTACACCTTC.